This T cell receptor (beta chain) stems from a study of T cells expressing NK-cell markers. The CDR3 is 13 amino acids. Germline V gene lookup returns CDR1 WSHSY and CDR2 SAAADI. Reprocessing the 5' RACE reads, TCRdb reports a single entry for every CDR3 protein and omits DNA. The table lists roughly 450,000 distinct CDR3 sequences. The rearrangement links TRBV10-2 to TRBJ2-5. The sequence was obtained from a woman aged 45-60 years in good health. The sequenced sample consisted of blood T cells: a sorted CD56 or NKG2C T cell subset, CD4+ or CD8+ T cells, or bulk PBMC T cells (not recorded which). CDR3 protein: CASNSGYQETQYF.